This TCR beta chain is from a study of cytotoxic CD8 clonotypes in ibrutinib-treated CLL. Background on the study: Timing of response sample collection was a median roughly twelve months after treatment start, with a range of 6 to 36.

Germline loops: CDR1 MDHEN, CDR2 SYDVKM. The CDR3 spans 13 residues. With 6 bases removed from V and 3 bases from J, the gap between germline ends came to 11 bases. The data were produced by immunoSEQ multiplex PCR, yet TCRdb's version contains in-frame clones alone and is incomplete. In the table there are about 28,000 clones, roughly 60% of which are singletons. Sequenced material: PBMCs, taken before ibrutinib treatment. The source is a human donor with chronic lymphocytic leukemia. V usage is TRBV28 and J usage is TRBJ1-2; D gene uncertain. This CDR3 is CASSLWGDYGYTF. CDR3 DNA sequence: TGTGCCAGCAGCCTTTGGGGAGACTATGGCTACACCTTC.